The 12 T cell receptor beta chains presented below share a single source sample, sequenced in a study of blood T cells in healthy people across ages (dated by TCRdb to about 2015). Library prep was done by 5' RACE. The sequencer listed for this sample is Illumina HiSeq 2500. A second PCR of roughly 6 to 12 cycles was performed with a sample-barcoded 5' primer and a J-beta primer mix. The public reads were reprocessed in TCRdb via fastp at Q25 and MiXCR, keeping in-frame beta chains. Rows with one shared CDR3 protein collapse into an entry with the most common genes and DNA. The sample yields around 800,000 distinct CDR3 sequences; 20% to 30% were counted once. Over 2.5% of the sample comes from the top ten. The same sample was also studied in work on T cells of mothers and their children.

Specimen: blood. Source of these receptors: a boy aged 5-17 years in good health.

This chain joins TRBV12-3 or TRBV12-4 and TRBJ2-1; 11 positions agree with TRBD2. Germline trimming cut 4 bases from V and 0 bases from J; bases unmatched to any gene: 11. This CDR3 comprises 19 residues. CDR3 region: CASSSRASGGLSSYNEQFF. CDR3 nucleotide sequence: TGTGCCAGCAGTTCTAGGGCTAGCGGGGGGCTGAGCTCCTACAATGAGCAGTTCTTC.

There are a few counts of this clonotype. The V call is TRBV6-1, the J call TRBJ1-4; D is unresolved. Looked up from germline, CDR1 is MNHNS and CDR2 is SASEGT. Deletions cut 3 bases from V and 4 bases from J, with 15 bases between. The CDR3 has 16 residues. The CDR3 coding sequence is TGTGCCAGCAGTGAGGCCCACATGGGCTTTAATGAAAAACTGTTTTTT. Encoded protein: CASSEAHMGFNEKLFF.

The gene calls are TRBV12-3 or TRBV12-4 and TRBJ2-3; D is undetermined. V lost 7 bases to trimming and J lost 3 bases, with 11 bases between them. CDR3 length equals 13 residues. CDR3 loop: CASTTRRTDTQYF. In DNA form, the CDR3 reads TGTGCCAGCACCACTCGACGGACAGATACGCAGTATTTT.

In its sample, this clonotype was seen a few times. The chain recombines TRBV20-1 with TRBJ2-5; 10 bases line up with TRBD1. The J call may be wrong; the DNA end is better matched by TRBJ2-7. Looked up from germline, CDR1 is DFQATT and CDR2 is SNEGSKA (reference sequence). This CDR3 spans 14 amino acids. As DNA, the CDR3 is TGCAGTGCCAGGGGGGACAGGGGACCCTACGAGCAGTACTTC. This translates into CSARGDRGPYEQYF.

This clonotype was counted between two and nine times. This chain uses TRBV7-2 with TRBJ1-4; D may be TRBD1 (6 bases). CDR3 length equals 16 residues. V lost 2 bases and J lost 2, with 12 bases in between. CDR1 and CDR2 (germline): SGHTA, FQGNSA. The CDR3 DNA follows: TGTGCCAGCAGCTTAAGGTCGGGGGCGACTAATGAAAAACTGTTTTTT. This translates into CASSLRSGATNEKLFF.

This CDR3 reads CASSQGETSVHYEQYF. The DNA of the CDR3 is TGTGCCAGCAGCCAGGGCGAGACCTCCGTCCACTACGAGCAGTACTTC. The V and J genes are TRBV14 and TRBJ2-7; no firm D call. This CDR3 is 16 amino acids long. V was cut by 3 bases and J by 3 bases, with 18 bases left in between. From germline, CDR1 is SGHDN and CDR2 FVKESK.

This clonotype was seen only a few times. The V call is TRBV30, the J call TRBJ1-3, with 8 bases fitting TRBD1. The germline CDR1 and CDR2 sequences are GTSNPN and SVGIG (reference sequence). The length of the CDR3 is 13 residues. J was trimmed by 5 bases and V by 3 bases; bases with no gene match: 3. The DNA of the CDR3 is TGTGCCTGGAGGCGGACAGGGAGAAACACCATATATTTT. Protein product: CAWRRTGRNTIYF.

Comments on this clonotype: One end of the junction does not line up with germline, which may come from a read error. V gene TRBV29-1 combines with J gene TRBJ1-4; D unclear. The CDR3 runs 16 residues. Germline-derived CDR1 and CDR2 are SQVTM and ANQGSEA. CDR3 DNA: TGCAGCGTTGGCGGCCGGGAGGGCACAACTAGTGAAAAACTGTTTTTT. It yields the protein CSVGGREGTTSEKLFF. Together with reference TRBV29-1 and TRBJ1-4, the CDR3 gives the full variable domain: SAVISQKPSRDICQRGTSLTIQCQVDSQVTMMFWYRQQPGQSLTLIATANQGSEATYESGFVIDKFPISRPNLTFSTLTVSNMSPEDSSIYLCSVGGREGTTSEKLFFGSGTQLSVL.

In the case of this clonotype: Sequence at one end of the junction differs from germline and may be a read error. The chain links TRBV30 to TRBJ2-4, with 10 nucleotides matching TRBD1. Germline V gene data show CDR1 as GTSNPN and CDR2 as SVGIG (reference sequence). The CDR3 spans 19 residues. CDR3 sequence reads: CAWSVYRDRGLLAKDIQYF. The CDR3 DNA follows: TGTGCCTGGAGTGTCTACCGGGACAGGGGCCTACTAGCCAAAGACATTCAGTACTTC. The full variable domain, rest sourced from reference TRBV30 and TRBJ2-4, is SQTIHQWPATLVQPVGSPLSLECTVEGTSNPNLYWYRQAAGRGLQLLFYSVGIGQISSEVPQNLSASRPQDRQFILSSKKLLLSDSGFYLCAWSVYRDRGLLAKDIQYFGAGTRLSVL.

The gene calls are TRBV28 and TRBJ2-2, with D uncertain. Trimming shortened V by 5 bases and J by 4 bases, and 11 bases separated the two germline ends. The CDR3 has 14 residues. Germline-derived CDR1 and CDR2 are MDHEN and SYDVKM. The CDR3 nucleotides are TGTGCCAGCAGTCCCTCCCGTAGCACCGGGGAGCTGTTTTTT. This sequence encodes CASSPSRSTGELFF.

This clonotype was counted only a few times. The chain carries TRBV12-3 or TRBV12-4 and TRBJ2-7; 9 bases map to TRBD1. The CDR3 is 16 residues long. V lost 5 bases and J lost 6; bases outside the gene matches: 14. The CDR3 region is CASSPSPSGQGGEQYF. The CDR3, as DNA: TGTGCCAGCAGTCCCTCTCCCTCGGGACAGGGCGGCGAGCAGTACTTC.

This clonotype was counted only a few times. The chain joins TRBV6-5 to TRBJ1-1; a possible D gene is TRBD1 (5 bases). V shed 0 bases and J shed 11 bases, with 7 bases lying between them. Germline V gives CDR1 MNHEY, CDR2 SVGAGI. The length of the CDR3 is 11 residues. The CDR3 nucleotides are TGTGCCAGCAGTTACTCTGGGGGGGCTTTCTTT. The encoded protein is CASSYSGGAFF.